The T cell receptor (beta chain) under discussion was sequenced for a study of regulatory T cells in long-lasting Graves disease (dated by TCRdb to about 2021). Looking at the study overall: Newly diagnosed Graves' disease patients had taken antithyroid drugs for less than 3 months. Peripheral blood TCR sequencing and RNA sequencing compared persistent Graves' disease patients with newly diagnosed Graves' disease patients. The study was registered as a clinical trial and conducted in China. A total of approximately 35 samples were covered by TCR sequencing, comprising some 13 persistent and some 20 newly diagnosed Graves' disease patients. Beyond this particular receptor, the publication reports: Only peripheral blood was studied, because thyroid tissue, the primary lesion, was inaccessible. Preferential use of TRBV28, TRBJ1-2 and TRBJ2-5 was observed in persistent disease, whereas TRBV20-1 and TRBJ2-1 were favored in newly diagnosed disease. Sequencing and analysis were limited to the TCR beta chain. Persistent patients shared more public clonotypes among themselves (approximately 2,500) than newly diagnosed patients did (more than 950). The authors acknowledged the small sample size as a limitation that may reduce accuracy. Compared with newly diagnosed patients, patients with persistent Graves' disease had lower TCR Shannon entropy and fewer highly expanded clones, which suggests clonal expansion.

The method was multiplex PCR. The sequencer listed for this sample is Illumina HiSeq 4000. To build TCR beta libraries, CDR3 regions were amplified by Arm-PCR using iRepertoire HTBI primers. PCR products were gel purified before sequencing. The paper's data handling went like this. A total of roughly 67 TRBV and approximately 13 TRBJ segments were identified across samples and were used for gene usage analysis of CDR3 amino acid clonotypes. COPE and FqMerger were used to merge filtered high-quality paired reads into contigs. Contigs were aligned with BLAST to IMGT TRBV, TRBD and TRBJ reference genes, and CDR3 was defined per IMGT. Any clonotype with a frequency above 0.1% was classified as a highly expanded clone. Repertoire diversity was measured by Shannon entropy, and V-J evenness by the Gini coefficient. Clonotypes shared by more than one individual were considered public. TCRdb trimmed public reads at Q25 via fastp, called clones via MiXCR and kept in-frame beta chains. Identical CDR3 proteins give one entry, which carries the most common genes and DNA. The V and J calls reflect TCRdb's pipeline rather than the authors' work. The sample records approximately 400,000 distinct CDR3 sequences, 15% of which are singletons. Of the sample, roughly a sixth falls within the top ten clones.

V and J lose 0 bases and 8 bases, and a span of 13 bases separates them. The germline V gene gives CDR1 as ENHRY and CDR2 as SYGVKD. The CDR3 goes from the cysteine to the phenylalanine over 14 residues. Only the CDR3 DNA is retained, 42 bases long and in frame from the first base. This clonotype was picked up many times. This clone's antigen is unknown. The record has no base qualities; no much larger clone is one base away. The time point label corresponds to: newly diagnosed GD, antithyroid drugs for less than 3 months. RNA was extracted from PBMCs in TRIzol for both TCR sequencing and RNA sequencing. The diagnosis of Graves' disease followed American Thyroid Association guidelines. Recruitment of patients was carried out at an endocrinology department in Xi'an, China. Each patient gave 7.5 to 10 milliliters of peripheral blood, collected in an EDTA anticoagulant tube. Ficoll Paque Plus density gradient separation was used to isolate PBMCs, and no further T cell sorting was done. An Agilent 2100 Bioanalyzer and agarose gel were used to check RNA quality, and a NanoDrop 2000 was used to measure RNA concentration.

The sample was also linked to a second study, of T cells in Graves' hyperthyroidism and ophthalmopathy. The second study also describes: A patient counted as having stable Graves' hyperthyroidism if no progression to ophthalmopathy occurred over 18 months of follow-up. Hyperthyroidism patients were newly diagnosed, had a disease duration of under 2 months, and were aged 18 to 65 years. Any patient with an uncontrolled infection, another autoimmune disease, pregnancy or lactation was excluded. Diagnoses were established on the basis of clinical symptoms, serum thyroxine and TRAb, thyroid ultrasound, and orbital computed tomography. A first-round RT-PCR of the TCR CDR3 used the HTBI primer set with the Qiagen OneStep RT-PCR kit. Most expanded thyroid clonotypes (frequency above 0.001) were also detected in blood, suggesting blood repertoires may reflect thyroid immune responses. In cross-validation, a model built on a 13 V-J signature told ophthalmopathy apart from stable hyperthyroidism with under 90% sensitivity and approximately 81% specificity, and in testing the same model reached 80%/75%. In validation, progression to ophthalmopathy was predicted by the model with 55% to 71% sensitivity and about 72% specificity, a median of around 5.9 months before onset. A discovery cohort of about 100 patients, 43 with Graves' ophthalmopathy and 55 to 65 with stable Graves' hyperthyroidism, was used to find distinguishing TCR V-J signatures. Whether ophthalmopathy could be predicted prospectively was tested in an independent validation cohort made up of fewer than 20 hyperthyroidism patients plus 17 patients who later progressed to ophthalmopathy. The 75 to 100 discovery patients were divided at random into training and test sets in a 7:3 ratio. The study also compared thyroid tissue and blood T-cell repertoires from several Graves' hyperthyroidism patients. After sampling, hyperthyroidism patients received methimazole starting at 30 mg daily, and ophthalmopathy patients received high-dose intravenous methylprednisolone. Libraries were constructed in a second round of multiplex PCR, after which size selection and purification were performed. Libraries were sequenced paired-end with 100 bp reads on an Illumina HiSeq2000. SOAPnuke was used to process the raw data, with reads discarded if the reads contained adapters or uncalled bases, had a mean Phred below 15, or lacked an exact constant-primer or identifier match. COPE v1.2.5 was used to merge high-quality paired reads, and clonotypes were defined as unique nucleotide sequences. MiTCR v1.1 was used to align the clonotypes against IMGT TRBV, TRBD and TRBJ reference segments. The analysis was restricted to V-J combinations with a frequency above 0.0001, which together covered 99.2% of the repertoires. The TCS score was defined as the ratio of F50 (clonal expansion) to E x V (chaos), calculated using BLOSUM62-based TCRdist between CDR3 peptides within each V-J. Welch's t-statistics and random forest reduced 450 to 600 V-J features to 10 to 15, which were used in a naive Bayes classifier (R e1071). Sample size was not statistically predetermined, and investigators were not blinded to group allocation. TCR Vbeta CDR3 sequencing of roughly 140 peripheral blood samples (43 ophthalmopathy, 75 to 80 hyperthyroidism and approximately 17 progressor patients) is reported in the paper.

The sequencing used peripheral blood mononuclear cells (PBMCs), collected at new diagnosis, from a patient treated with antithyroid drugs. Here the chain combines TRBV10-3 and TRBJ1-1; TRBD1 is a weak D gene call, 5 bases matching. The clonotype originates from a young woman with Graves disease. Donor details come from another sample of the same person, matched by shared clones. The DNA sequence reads TGTGCCATCAGTGAGTCAAGGGGTTATGGGGAAGCTTTCTTT. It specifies CAISESRGYGEAFF.